What follows is one T cell receptor beta chain and its context. Its antigen is unknown. No much larger clone exists at a distance of one base, and base qualities are not known. TCRbeta CDR3 regions were amplified from genomic DNA by means of the immunoSEQ Assay, a bias-controlled multiplex PCR. The original pipeline was this. The number of nucleated cells in each sample was estimated from the amplification of reference gene primers within the assay. To quantify the absolute abundance of each unique TCRbeta CDR3 rearrangement, sequence reads were collapsed and filtered. Productive Simpson clonality was computed per sample as the square root of Simpson's diversity index over productive rearrangements. This immuneACCESS table, as held by TCRdb, lists in-frame sequences with V and J called but not all clones. Of the missing ones, under half trace to an unresolved V gene in checked studies; the others have no known cause. V and J calls and clone size are as listed in that table; D and trimming were resolved from the DNA. Present in this sample are fewer than 85,000 clones, 85% of which were seen just once. The ten most abundant clones make up about 4.6% of the sample.

Collaborating institutions collected whole blood in K2EDTA tubes following their own protocols. For TCRbeta analysis, collaborators shipped samples as frozen whole blood, isolated PBMCs, or DNA extracted from either of those sample types. The CDR3 starts with the cysteine, ends with the phenylalanine, and has 16 residues. Of the read, only the CDR3 DNA is kept; its 48 bases are in frame from base 1. At the junction V is shortened by 4 bases and J by 2 bases, with 17 bases in between. CDR1 and CDR2 are drawn from the germline V gene (reference sequence): SGHNT, YYREEE. This specimen comes from a study of blood T cell repertoires in COVID-19 (dated by TCRdb to 2020 to 2021). Context from the whole study: Samples covering the acute and convalescent phases of COVID-19 were provided by collaborators in the United States, Italy and Spain. The prospective study material was composed of cDNA or gDNA derived from T cells, B-cell-depleted T cells, or PBMCs. Deeply sampled blood TCRbeta repertoires from subjects exposed to, actively infected with, or recovered from COVID-19 were included in the dataset. The repertoires were released in a freely available public database intended as a resource for research on the immune response to SARS-CoV-2. The samples were drawn from the first 160 participants of the ongoing ImmuneRACE study and from some 1,300 subjects provided by 6 global collaborators. A de-identified subject ID, COVID-19 status, age in years and sex were almost always included in the sample metadata. Where available, HLA class I and class II types were obtained from metadata supplied by the sample provider rather than from assay-based typing. The research as a whole found: How much clinical and demographic metadata was included differed by source and by participant, and the metadata was provided uncurated.

The sequence joins TRBV5-4 to TRBJ2-3; a tentative D match to TRBD1 spans 6 bases. The receptor's source is an elderly man with acute or convalescent COVID-19. The material sequenced was peripheral blood. The sequenced DNA: TGTGCCAGCAGCCGCCTACTTAGGGGGAACACAGATACGCAGTATTTT. This is translated as CASSRLLRGNTDTQYF. Reference TRBV5-4 and TRBJ2-3 genes cover what lies past the CDR3, so the full variable domain is ETGVTQSPTHLIKTRGQQVTLRCSSQSGHNTVSWYQQALGQGPQFIFQYYREEENGRGNFPPRFSGLQFPNYSSELNVNALELDDSALYLCASSRLLRGNTDTQYFGPGTRLTVL.